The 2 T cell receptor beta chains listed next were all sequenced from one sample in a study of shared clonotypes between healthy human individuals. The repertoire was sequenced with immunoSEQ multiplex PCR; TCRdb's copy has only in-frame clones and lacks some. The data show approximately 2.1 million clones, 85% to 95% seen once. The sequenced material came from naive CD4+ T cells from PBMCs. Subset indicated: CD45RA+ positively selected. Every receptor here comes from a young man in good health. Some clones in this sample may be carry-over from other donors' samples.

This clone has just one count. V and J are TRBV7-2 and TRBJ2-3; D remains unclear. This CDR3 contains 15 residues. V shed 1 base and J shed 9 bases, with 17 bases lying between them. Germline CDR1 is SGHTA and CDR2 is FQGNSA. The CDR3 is CASSLGPLRHLTQYF. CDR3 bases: TGTGCCAGCAGCTTAGGCCCCTTAAGGCACCTCACGCAGTATTTT.

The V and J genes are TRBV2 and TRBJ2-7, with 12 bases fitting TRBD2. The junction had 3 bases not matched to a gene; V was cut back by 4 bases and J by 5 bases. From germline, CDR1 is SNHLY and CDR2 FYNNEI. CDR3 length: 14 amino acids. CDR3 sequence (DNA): TGTGCCAGCAGTGGGCTAGCGGGAGGGCACGAGCAGTACTTC. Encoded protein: CASSGLAGGHEQYF.